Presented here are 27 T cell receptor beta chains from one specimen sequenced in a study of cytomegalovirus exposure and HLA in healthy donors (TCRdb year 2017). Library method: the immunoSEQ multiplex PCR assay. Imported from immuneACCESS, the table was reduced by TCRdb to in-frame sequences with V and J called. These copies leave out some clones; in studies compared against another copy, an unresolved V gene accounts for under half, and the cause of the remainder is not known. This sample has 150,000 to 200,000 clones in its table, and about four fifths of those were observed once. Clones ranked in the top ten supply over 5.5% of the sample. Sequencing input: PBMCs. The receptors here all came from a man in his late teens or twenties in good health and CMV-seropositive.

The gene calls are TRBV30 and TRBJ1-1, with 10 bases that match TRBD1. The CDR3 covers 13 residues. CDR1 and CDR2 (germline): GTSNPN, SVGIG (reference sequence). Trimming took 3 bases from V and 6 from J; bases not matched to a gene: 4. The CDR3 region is CAWSGQGGAEAFF. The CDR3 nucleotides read TGTGCCTGGAGCGGACAGGGGGGTGCTGAAGCTTTCTTT.

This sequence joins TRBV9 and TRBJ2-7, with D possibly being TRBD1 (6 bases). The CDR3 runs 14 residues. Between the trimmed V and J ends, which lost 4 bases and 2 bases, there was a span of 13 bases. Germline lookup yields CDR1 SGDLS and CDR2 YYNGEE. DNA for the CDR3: TGTGCCAGCAGCCCACAAGACAGGCCCTACGAGCAGTACTTC. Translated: CASSPQDRPYEQYF.

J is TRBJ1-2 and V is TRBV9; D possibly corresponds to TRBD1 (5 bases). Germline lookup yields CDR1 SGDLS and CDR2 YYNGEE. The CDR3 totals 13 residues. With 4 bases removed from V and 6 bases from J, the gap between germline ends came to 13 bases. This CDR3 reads CASSYNGADGYTF. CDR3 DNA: TGTGCCAGCAGCTACAATGGGGCTGATGGCTACACCTTC.

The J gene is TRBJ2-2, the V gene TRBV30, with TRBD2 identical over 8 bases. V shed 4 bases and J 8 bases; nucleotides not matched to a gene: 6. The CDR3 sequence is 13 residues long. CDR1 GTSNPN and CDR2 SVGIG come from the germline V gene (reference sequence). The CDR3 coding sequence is TGTGCCTGGAAAGGTAGCGGGAAGGGGGAGCTGTTTTTT. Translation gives CAWKGSGKGELFF.

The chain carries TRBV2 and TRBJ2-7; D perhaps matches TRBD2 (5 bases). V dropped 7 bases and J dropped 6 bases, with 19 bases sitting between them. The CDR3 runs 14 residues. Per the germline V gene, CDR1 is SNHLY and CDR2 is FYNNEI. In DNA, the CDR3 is TGTGCCAGCACTGTACGAGACTACCCCCCCGAGCAGTACTTC. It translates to CASTVRDYPPEQYF.

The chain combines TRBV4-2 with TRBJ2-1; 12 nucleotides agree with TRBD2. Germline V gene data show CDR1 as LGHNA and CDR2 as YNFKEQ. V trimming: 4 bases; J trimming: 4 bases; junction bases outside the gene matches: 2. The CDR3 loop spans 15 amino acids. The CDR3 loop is CASSPGLAGYNEQFF. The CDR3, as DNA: TGTGCCAGCAGCCCGGGACTAGCGGGTTACAATGAGCAGTTCTTC.

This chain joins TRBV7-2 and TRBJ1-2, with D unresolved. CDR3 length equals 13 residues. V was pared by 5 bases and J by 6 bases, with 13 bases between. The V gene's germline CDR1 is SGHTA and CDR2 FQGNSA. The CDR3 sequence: CASSPTGGNGYTF. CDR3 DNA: TGTGCCAGCAGCCCCACGGGAGGTAATGGCTACACCTTC.

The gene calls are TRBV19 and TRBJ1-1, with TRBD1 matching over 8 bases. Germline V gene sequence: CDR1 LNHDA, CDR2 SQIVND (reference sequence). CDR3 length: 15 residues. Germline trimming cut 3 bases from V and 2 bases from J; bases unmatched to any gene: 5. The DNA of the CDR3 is TGTGCCAGTAGTATCCGTGGACAGGGAAACACTGAAGCTTTCTTT. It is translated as CASSIRGQGNTEAFF.

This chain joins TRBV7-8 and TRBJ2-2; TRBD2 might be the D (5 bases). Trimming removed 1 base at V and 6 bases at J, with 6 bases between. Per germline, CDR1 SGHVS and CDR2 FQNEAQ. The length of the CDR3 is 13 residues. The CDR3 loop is CASSLGGAGELFF. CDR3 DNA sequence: TGTGCCAGCAGCTTAGGGGGAGCCGGGGAGCTGTTTTTT.

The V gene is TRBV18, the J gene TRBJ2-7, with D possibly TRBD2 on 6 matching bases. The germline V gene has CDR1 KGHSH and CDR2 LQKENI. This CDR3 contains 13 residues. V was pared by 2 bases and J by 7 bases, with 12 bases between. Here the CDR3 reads CASSPAAGGEQYF. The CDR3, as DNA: TGTGCCAGCTCACCAGCGGCTGGAGGGGAGCAGTACTTC.

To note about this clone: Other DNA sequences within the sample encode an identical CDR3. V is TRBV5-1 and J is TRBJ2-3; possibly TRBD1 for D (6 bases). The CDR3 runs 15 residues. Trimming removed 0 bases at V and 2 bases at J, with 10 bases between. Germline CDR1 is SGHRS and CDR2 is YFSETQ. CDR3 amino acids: CASSLGQGSTDTQYF. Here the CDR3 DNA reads TGCGCCAGCAGCTTGGGTCAGGGGTCCACAGATACGCAGTATTTT.

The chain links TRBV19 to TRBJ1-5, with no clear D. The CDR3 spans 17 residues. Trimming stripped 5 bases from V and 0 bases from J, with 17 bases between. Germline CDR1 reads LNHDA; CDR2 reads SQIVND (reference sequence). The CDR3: CASSFSTPQNSNQPQHF. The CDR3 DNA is TGTGCCAGTAGTTTTTCAACCCCACAGAATAGCAATCAGCCCCAGCATTTT. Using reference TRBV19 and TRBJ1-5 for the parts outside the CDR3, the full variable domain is DGGITQSPKYLFRKEGQNVTLSCEQNLNHDAMYWYRQDPGQGLRLIYYSQIVNDFQKGDIAEGYSVSREKKESFPLTVTSAQKNPTAFYLCASSFSTPQNSNQPQHFGDGTRLSIL.

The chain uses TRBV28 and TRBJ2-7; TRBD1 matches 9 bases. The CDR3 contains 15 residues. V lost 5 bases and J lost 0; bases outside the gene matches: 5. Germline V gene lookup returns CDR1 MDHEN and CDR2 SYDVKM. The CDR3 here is CASSPGTGYSYEQYF. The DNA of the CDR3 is TGTGCCAGCAGTCCAGGGACAGGGTACTCCTACGAGCAGTACTTC.

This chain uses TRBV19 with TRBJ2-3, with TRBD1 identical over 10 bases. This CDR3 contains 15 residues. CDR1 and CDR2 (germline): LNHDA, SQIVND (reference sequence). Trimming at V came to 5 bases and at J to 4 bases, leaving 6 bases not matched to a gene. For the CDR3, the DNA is TGTGCCAGTAGTTTTGGGACAGGGGTTCCAGATACGCAGTATTTT. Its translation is CASSFGTGVPDTQYF.

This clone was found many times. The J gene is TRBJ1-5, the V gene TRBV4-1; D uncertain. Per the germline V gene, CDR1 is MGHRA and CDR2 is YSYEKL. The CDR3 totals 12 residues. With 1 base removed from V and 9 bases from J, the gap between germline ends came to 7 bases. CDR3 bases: TGCGCCAGCAGCCAAGGAACATGGCCCCAGCATTTT. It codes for CASSQGTWPQHF.

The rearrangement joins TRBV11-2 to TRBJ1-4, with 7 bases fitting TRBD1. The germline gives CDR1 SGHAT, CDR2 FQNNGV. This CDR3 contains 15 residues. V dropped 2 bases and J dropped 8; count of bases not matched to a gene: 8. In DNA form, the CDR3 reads TGTGCCAGCAGCTTACAAGGGGGCGCTCGGGAAAAACTGTTTTTT. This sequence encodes CASSLQGGAREKLFF.

CDR3 coding DNA: TGTGCCAGCAGTGACGGGGACGAGCAGTACTTC. Translated: CASSDGDEQYF. The chain carries TRBV25-1 and TRBJ2-7, with a weak D call TRBD2 (5 bases). V lost 3 bases, J lost 5 bases, and 5 bases lay in between. CDR1 and CDR2 (germline): MGHDK, SYGVNS. The CDR3 consists of 11 residues.

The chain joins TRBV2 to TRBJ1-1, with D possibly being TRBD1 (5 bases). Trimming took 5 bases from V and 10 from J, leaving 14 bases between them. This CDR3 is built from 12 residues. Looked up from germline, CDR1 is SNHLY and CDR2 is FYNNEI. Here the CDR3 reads CASSRDRQGAFF. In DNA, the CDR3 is TGTGCCAGCAGTCGAGACAGACAAGGAGCTTTCTTT.

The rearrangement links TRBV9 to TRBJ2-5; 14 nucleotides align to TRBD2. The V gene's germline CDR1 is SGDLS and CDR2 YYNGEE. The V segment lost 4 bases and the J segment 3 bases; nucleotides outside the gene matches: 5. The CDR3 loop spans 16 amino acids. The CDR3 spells CASSLGLAGVEETQYF. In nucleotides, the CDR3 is TGTGCCAGCAGCTTGGGACTAGCGGGAGTTGAAGAGACCCAGTACTTC.

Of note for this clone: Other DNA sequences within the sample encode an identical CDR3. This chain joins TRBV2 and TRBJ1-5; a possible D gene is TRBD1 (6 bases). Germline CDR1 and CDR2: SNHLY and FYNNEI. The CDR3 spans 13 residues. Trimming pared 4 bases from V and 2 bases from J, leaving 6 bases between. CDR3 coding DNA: TGTGCCAGCAGTGGACAGGGCAATCAGCCCCAGCATTTT. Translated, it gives CASSGQGNQPQHF.

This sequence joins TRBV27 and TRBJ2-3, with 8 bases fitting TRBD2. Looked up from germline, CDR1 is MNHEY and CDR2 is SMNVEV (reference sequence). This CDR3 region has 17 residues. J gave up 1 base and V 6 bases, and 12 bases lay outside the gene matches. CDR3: CASRRHTQAGGTDTQYF. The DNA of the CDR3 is TGTGCCAGCAGACGACATACACAAGCGGGGGGCACAGATACGCAGTATTTT.

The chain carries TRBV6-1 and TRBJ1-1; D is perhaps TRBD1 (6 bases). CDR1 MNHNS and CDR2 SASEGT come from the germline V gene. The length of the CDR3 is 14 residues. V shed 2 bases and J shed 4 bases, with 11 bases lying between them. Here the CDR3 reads CASSETGRPTEAFF. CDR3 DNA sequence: TGTGCCAGCAGTGAAACAGGGCGGCCCACTGAAGCTTTCTTT.

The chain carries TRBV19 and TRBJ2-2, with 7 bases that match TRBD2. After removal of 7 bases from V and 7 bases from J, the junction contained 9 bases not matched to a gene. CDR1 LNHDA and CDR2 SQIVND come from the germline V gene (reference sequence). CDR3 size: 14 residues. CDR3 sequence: CASTLLERDGELFF. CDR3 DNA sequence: TGTGCCAGTACCCTCCTGGAGCGGGACGGGGAGCTGTTTTTT.

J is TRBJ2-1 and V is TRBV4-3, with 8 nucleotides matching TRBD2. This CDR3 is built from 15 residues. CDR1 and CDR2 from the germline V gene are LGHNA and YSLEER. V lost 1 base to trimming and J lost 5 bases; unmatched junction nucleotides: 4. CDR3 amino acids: CASSQAGGPHNEQFF. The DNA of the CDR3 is TGCGCCAGCAGCCAAGCGGGAGGGCCTCACAATGAGCAGTTCTTC.

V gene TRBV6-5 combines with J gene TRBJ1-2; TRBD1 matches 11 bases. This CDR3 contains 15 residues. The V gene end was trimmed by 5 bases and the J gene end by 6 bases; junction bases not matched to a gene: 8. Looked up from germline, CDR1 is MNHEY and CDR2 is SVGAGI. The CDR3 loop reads CASSTLDRGRNGYTF. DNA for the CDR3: TGTGCCAGCAGTACCCTGGACAGGGGGCGGAATGGCTACACCTTC.

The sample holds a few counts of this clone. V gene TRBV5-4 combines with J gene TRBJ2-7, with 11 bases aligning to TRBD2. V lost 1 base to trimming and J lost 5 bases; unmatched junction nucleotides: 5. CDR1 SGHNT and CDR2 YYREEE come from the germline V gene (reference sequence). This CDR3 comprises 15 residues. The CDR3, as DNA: TGTGCCAGCAGCTTGACTAGCGGGAGAGGTCACGAGCAGTACTTC. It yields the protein CASSLTSGRGHEQYF.

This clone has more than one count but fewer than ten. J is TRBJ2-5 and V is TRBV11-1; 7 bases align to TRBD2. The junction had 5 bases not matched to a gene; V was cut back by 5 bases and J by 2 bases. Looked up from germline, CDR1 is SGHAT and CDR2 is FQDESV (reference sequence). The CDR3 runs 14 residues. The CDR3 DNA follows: TGTGCCAGCAGCCAAGTGGGGGGGCAAGAGACCCAGTACTTC. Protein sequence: CASSQVGGQETQYF. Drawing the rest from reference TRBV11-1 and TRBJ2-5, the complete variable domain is EAEVAQSPRYKITEKSQAVAFWCDPISGHATLYWYRQILGQGPELLVQFQDESVVDDSQLPKDRFSAERLKGVDSTLKIQPAELGDSAMYLCASSQVGGQETQYFGPGTRLLVL.